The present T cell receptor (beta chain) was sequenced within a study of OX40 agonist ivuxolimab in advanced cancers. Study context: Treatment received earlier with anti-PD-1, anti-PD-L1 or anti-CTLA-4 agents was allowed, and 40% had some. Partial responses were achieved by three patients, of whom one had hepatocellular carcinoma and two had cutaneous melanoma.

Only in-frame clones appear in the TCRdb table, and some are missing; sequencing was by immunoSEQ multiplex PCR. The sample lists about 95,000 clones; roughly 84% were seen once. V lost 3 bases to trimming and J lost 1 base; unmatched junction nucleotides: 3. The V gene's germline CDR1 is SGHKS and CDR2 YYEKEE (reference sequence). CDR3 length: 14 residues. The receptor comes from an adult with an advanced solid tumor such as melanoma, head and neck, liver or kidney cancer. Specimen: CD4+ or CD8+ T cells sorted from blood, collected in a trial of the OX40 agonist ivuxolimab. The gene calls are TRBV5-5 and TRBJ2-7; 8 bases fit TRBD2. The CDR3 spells CASSSRLASYEQYF. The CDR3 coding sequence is TGTGCCAGCAGCTCCCGACTAGCGTCCTACGAGCAGTACTTC.